These 27 T cell receptor beta chains share one sample of origin, sequenced in a study of T cell responses to AZD1222 COVID-19 vaccine. Profiling relied on immunoSEQ multiplex PCR, and the TCRdb table lists in-frame clones only, not all of them. The sample carries 68,000 or so clones, about 90% recorded once. This specimen consisted of peripheral blood, obtained on day 0 of AZD1222 vaccination. The receptors were gathered from an adult in good health.

This sequence joins TRBV6-4 and TRBJ2-1; 9 bases map to TRBD2. CDR1 and CDR2 (germline): MRHNA, SNTAGT. The ends lost 6 bases at V and 7 bases at J; junction bases unmatched: 7. The CDR3 contains 14 residues. The CDR3 coding sequence is TGTGCCAGCAGCTCAGCGGGAGGAGGTAATGAGCAGTTCTTC. Amino acids: CASSSAGGGNEQFF.

The chain has TRBV18 and TRBJ1-2; no definite D call. This CDR3 region has 15 residues. V lost 3 bases and J lost 4, with 15 bases in between. Germline V lookup: CDR1 KGHSH, CDR2 LQKENI. The CDR3 coding sequence is TGTGCCAGCTCACCTACACCTGAGCCGCCCTATGGCTACACCTTC. Translated: CASSPTPEPPYGYTF.

This clone was seen only once. This chain uses TRBV2 with TRBJ1-2; weak D call: TRBD1 (6 bases). In germline, CDR1 is SNHLY, CDR2 FYNNEI. Trimming removed 4 bases from V and 8 bases from J, with 8 bases in between. The CDR3 loop spans 11 amino acids. As DNA, the CDR3 is TGTGCCAGCAGTGGGGACAAAGGCTACACCTTC. Protein product: CASSGDKGYTF.

The gene calls are TRBV4-2 and TRBJ1-6; 7 nucleotides align to TRBD1. This CDR3 is built from 17 residues. J lost 3 bases, V lost 1 base, and 6 bases had no gene match. Germline-derived CDR1 and CDR2 are LGHNA and YNFKEQ. CDR3 in amino acids: CASSQVETGLYNSPLHF. As DNA, the CDR3 is TGTGCCAGCAGCCAAGTAGAGACAGGGCTCTATAATTCACCCCTCCACTTT.

This clone has a handful of counts. The chain links TRBV12-3 or TRBV12-4 to TRBJ1-2, with D maybe TRBD1 (6 bases). Trimming shortened V by 5 bases and J by 4 bases, and 8 bases separated the two germline ends. CDR3 length equals 12 residues. The chain's CDR3 is CASSQGTYGYTF. The CDR3 region has the DNA TGTGCCAGCAGTCAGGGGACCTATGGCTACACCTTC.

This clone showed up just once. This chain links TRBV6-2 or TRBV6-3 with TRBJ1-5; D is uncertain. The CDR3 extends over 17 amino acids. V lost 2 bases and J 1 base, leaving 15 bases between the germline ends. Per the germline V gene, CDR1 is MNHEY and CDR2 is SVGEGT. CDR3 sequence reads: CASSYHQLTGSNQPQHF. The CDR3 nucleotides read TGTGCCAGCAGTTACCACCAACTGACGGGGAGCAATCAGCCCCAGCATTTT.

V is TRBV10-1 and J is TRBJ2-7; 9 nucleotides line up with TRBD2. The CDR3 runs to 16 residues. Unmatched junction bases numbered 10, after V lost 3 bases and J lost 4 bases. Germline V gene data show CDR1 as WNHNN and CDR2 as SYGVQD (reference sequence). The DNA for the CDR3 is TGCGCCAGCAGTGAAGTCTTGGGGACTAGCAGATACGAGCAGTACTTC. Its translation: CASSEVLGTSRYEQYF.

V and J are TRBV12-5 and TRBJ2-1; 7 nucleotides agree with TRBD1. V was clipped by 6 bases and J by 7 bases; unmatched bases: 12. There are 15 residues in the CDR3. Germline loops: CDR1 LGHNT, CDR2 FRNRAP. CDR3 loop: CASGRSRQGLNEQFF. The CDR3 coding sequence is TGTGCTAGTGGCCGAAGCCGACAGGGATTGAATGAGCAGTTCTTC.

V and J are TRBV3-1 (or the pseudogene TRBV3-2) and TRBJ2-3; weak D call: TRBD2 (5 bases). Trimming pared 6 bases from V and 0 bases from J, leaving 13 bases between. CDR1 and CDR2 (germline): LGHDT, YNNKEL (reference sequence). This CDR3 spans 15 amino acids. CDR3 bases: TGTGCCAGCAGGAGAGGACTGGGCAGCACAGATACGCAGTATTTT. Its protein product is CASRRGLGSTDTQYF.

In this sample, this clone turned up once. The J gene is TRBJ1-1, the V gene TRBV5-1; maybe TRBD1 (6 bases). The CDR3 covers 14 residues. Per germline, CDR1 SGHRS and CDR2 YFSETQ. V lost 4 bases, J lost 2 bases, and 12 bases lay in between. CDR3 loop: CASSTWTDNTEAFF. CDR3 in DNA: TGCGCCAGCAGCACTTGGACAGACAACACTGAAGCTTTCTTT. Combining the CDR3 with reference TRBV5-1 and TRBJ1-1 gives the whole variable domain KAGVTQTPRYLIKTRGQQVTLSCSPISGHRSVSWYQQTPGQGLQFLFEYFSETQRNKGNFPGRFSGRQFSNSRSEMNVSTLELGDSALYLCASSTWTDNTEAFFGQGTRLTVV.

This clone came up a few times. V usage is TRBV19 and J usage is TRBJ1-4, with 8 bases aligning to TRBD1. The germline V gene has CDR1 LNHDA and CDR2 SQIVND (reference sequence). The junction had 5 bases not matched to a gene; V was cut back by 0 bases and J by 5 bases. This CDR3 has 16 residues. The CDR3 protein is CASSIDRDRRNEKLFF. The DNA of the CDR3 is TGTGCCAGTAGTATAGATCGGGACAGGAGGAATGAAAAACTGTTTTTT.

In DNA, the CDR3 is TGTGCCAGCAGTGAATATCGAAGCTTCAATGAGCAGTTCTTC. It yields the protein CASSEYRSFNEQFF. The gene calls are TRBV6-1 and TRBJ2-1; D ambiguous. Trimming pared 2 bases from V and 6 bases from J, leaving 11 bases between. Per germline, CDR1 MNHNS and CDR2 SASEGT. This CDR3 contains 14 residues.

The chain couples TRBV6-2 or TRBV6-3 to TRBJ1-6; D uncertain. Germline V gene lookup returns CDR1 MNHEY and CDR2 SVGEGT. The CDR3 spans 14 residues. Trimming cost V 6 bases and J 10 bases, with 16 bases left between them. This CDR3 reads CASSLPRERSPLHF. The CDR3 coding sequence is TGTGCCAGCAGCCTACCGAGGGAACGGTCACCCCTCCACTTT.

V usage is TRBV29-1 and J usage is TRBJ2-7; 13 bases agree with TRBD2. This CDR3 is built from 14 residues. The V gene's germline CDR1 is SQVTM and CDR2 ANQGSEA. Trimming removed 6 bases from V and 3 bases from J; junction bases left unmatched: 5. The CDR3, as DNA: TGCAGCGTCGGGACTAGCGGGACATTCTACGAGCAGTACTTC. Protein: CSVGTSGTFYEQYF.

The V and J genes are TRBV2 and TRBJ2-5; 9 bases match TRBD1. Germline V gene lookup returns CDR1 SNHLY and CDR2 FYNNEI. This CDR3 has 15 amino acids. J was trimmed by 2 bases and V by 6 bases; bases with no gene match: 7. Here the CDR3 reads CASSGQGTKQETQYF. CDR3 in DNA: TGTGCCAGCAGCGGACAGGGGACGAAACAAGAGACCCAGTACTTC.

The rearrangement joins TRBV2 to TRBJ1-2, with 8 bases aligning to TRBD1. The CDR3 consists of 14 residues. V shed 2 bases, J shed 4 bases, and the junction held 3 bases outside the gene matches. CDR1 and CDR2 (germline): SNHLY, FYNNEI. In DNA, the CDR3 is TGTGCCAGCAGTGAACAGGGGGCAGGCTATGGCTACACCTTC. It codes for CASSEQGAGYGYTF. Drawing the rest from reference TRBV2 and TRBJ1-2, the complete variable domain is EPEVTQTPSHQVTQMGQEVILRCVPISNHLYFYWYRQILGQKVEFLVSFYNNEISEKSEIFDDQFSVERPDGSNFTLKIRSTKLEDSAMYFCASSEQGAGYGYTFGSGTRLTVV.

This sequence joins TRBV2 and TRBJ2-7; 7 nucleotides line up with TRBD2. After removal of 4 bases from V and 1 base from J, the junction contained 4 bases not matched to a gene. Germline V gene data show CDR1 as SNHLY and CDR2 as FYNNEI. CDR3 length equals 14 residues. The CDR3 DNA is TGTGCCAGCAGTGCTAGCGGAAGGTCCTACGAGCAGTACTTC. It translates to CASSASGRSYEQYF. The full variable domain, with the rest looked up from reference TRBV2 and TRBJ2-7, is EPEVTQTPSHQVTQMGQEVILRCVPISNHLYFYWYRQILGQKVEFLVSFYNNEISEKSEIFDDQFSVERPDGSNFTLKIRSTKLEDSAMYFCASSASGRSYEQYFGPGTRLTVT.

V and J are TRBV11-2 and TRBJ1-2; a possible D gene is TRBD1 (5 bases). The CDR3 is 15 residues long. Germline V gene sequence: CDR1 SGHAT, CDR2 FQNNGV. The V end was cut by 5 bases, the J end by 1 base, with 14 bases between. CDR3 nucleotide sequence: TGTGCCAGCAGCCGACTCTCCCAGGGTAACTATGGCTACACCTTC. This codes for CASSRLSQGNYGYTF.

V usage is TRBV15 and J usage is TRBJ1-5, with D possibly TRBD1 on 6 matching bases. CDR1 LNHNV and CDR2 YYDKDF come from the germline V gene (reference sequence). This CDR3 has 15 residues. V lost 2 bases and J lost 7, with 15 bases in between. CDR3 nucleotide sequence: TGTGCCACCAGCAGACTTACAGGGACCTACCAGCCCCAGCATTTT. This encodes CATSRLTGTYQPQHF.

The J gene is TRBJ2-1, the V gene TRBV6-6; D is undetermined. This CDR3 has 13 residues. V was trimmed by 2 bases and J by 6 bases, leaving 8 bases between them. CDR1 and CDR2 (germline): MNHNY, SVGAGI (reference sequence). The chain's CDR3 is CASSYVRSNEQFF. The DNA for the CDR3 is TGTGCCAGCAGTTACGTCCGTAGCAATGAGCAGTTCTTC.

This clone was seen once. This chain connects TRBV5-4 to TRBJ1-4; no clear D gene. Germline CDR1 is SGHNT and CDR2 is YYREEE (reference sequence). Trimming shortened V by 0 bases and J by 8 bases, and 11 bases separated the two germline ends. The CDR3 covers 14 residues. In DNA form, the CDR3 reads TGTGCCAGCAGCTTGGGCGGGCTAGCGGAAAAACTGTTTTTT. Translation gives CASSLGGLAEKLFF. The whole variable domain, remainder taken from reference TRBV5-4 and TRBJ1-4, is ETGVTQSPTHLIKTRGQQVTLRCSSQSGHNTVSWYQQALGQGPQFIFQYYREEENGRGNFPPRFSGLQFPNYSSELNVNALELDDSALYLCASSLGGLAEKLFFGSGTQLSVL.

The rearrangement joins TRBV18 to TRBJ1-1; D gene unclear. The germline CDR1 and CDR2 sequences are KGHSH and LQKENI. The CDR3 has 15 residues. The germline V and J ends were trimmed by 5 bases and 0 bases, with 13 bases remaining between them. The CDR3 sequence is CASSSGSRLNTEAFF. The CDR3 nucleotides are TGTGCCAGCTCATCAGGATCACGGCTGAACACTGAAGCTTTCTTT.

This clone was counted once. J is TRBJ1-2 and V is TRBV5-1; D is perhaps TRBD1 (5 bases). The V gene lost 4 bases and the J gene lost 0 bases, with 13 bases spanning the gap. The germline V gene has CDR1 SGHRS and CDR2 YFSETQ. The length of the CDR3 is 15 residues. In nucleotides, the CDR3 is TGCGCCAGCAGCCTAGGGGACCGGGCTAACTATGGCTACACCTTC. Amino acids: CASSLGDRANYGYTF.

This sequence joins TRBV11-2 and TRBJ2-2, with D possibly TRBD1 on 6 matching bases. Between the trimmed V and J ends, which lost 5 bases and 5 bases, there was a span of 9 bases. The germline V gene has CDR1 SGHAT and CDR2 FQNNGV. The CDR3 has 13 amino acids. As DNA, the CDR3 is TGTGCCAGCAGCCTACAGGGAACCGGGGAGCTGTTTTTT. It specifies CASSLQGTGELFF.

The chain employs TRBV24-1 and TRBJ2-1; D call uncertain. Trimming stripped 0 bases from V and 15 bases from J, with 14 bases between. The CDR3 is 13 residues long. Germline-derived CDR1 and CDR2 are KGHDR and SFDVKD. The CDR3 spells CATSDLPEVAWFF. CDR3 DNA sequence: TGTGCCACCAGTGATTTGCCTGAGGTAGCCTGGTTCTTC.

This chain connects TRBV3-1 (or the pseudogene TRBV3-2) to TRBJ2-2; a possible D gene is TRBD2 (5 bases). Germline loops: CDR1 LGHDT, CDR2 YNNKEL (reference sequence). The V gene lost 0 bases and the J gene lost 4 bases, with 15 bases spanning the gap. CDR3 size: 17 residues. CDR3 protein: CASSQETTRVGTGELFF. DNA of the CDR3: TGTGCCAGCAGCCAAGAGACCACTAGGGTGGGCACCGGGGAGCTGTTTTTT.

This clone showed up just a few times. This sample includes further DNA sequences coding for the same CDR3. The J gene is TRBJ1-5, the V gene TRBV30; tentative D call: TRBD1 (5 bases). CDR1 and CDR2 (germline): GTSNPN, SVGIG (reference sequence). The V gene lost 2 bases and the J gene lost 3 bases, with 8 bases spanning the gap. The CDR3 is made up of 13 amino acids. CDR3: CAWSSGPNQPQHF. The DNA for the CDR3 is TGTGCCTGGAGTTCGGGACCCAATCAGCCCCAGCATTTT.